This note documents a single T cell receptor beta chain sequence. Its antigen is unknown. The sample belongs to a study of Ad26.COV2.S vaccination and SARS-CoV-2 variants. The CDR3 sequence is 16 residues long. The germline gives CDR1 SEHNR, CDR2 FQNEAQ (reference sequence). Trimming cost V 4 bases and J 4 bases; bases outside gene matches: 13. Sequencing was performed with immunoSEQ multiplex PCR; in TCRdb, only in-frame clones are kept and a portion is missing. The sample includes hundreds of thousands of clones, 92% of them seen just once. General study points: TCR breadth and depth analyses may have underestimated total T cell responses. Reportedly, spike-specific CD8+ and CD4+ T cell responses achieved substantial breadth once vaccination had taken place. Vaccinees displayed broader spike-specific TCR repertoires than placebo recipients. Breadth measured for non-spike TCRs was similar across vaccine and placebo recipients.

The gene calls are TRBV7-9 and TRBJ2-7; TRBD2 matches at 7 bases. The sequences come from peripheral blood, collected after recovery from COVID-19. This TCR came from a human donor who had recovered from COVID-19. The CDR3 sequence is CASSSPTGTTRYEQYF. The CDR3 DNA reads TGTGCCAGCAGCTCCCCTACCGGGACTACACGATACGAGCAGTACTTC.